A single T cell receptor beta chain is shown here with its context. These data come from a study of blood T cell repertoires in COVID-19. Germline V gene sequence: CDR1 SEHNR, CDR2 FQNEAQ (reference sequence). This CDR3 has 18 residues. The V segment lost 4 bases and the J segment 2 bases; nucleotides outside the gene matches: 10. Original analysis: It was from reference gene primer amplification that nucleated cell counts were estimated. Repertoires were generated with immunoSEQ multiplex PCR, while TCRdb's copy carries only in-frame clones and drops some. The D gene and trimming were derived from the DNA, and the V and J assignments and clone size from that table. The sample holds 180,000 or so clones, 90% seen once.

The J gene is TRBJ2-6, the V gene TRBV7-9; TRBD1 matches at 8 bases. Material for sequencing was peripheral blood. The clonotype comes from a man in his fifties with acute or convalescent COVID-19. CDR3: CASSYWPATGAGANVLTF. Here the CDR3 DNA reads TGTGCCAGCAGCTATTGGCCCGCGACAGGGGCTGGGGCCAACGTCCTGACTTTC.